The clone carrying this T cell receptor beta chain was seen a handful of times. Its antigen is unidentified. This sample was taken from a study of response to subunit inactivated influenza vaccine. The CDR3 runs to 14 residues. The germline gives CDR1 SGHRS, CDR2 YFSETQ. V was clipped by 4 bases and J by 4 bases, with 14 bases between them. Study-wide results and caveats: Each seasonal influenza vaccination, the authors suggested, recruits few new T cells.

TCRdb passed the RT-PCR reads through MiXCR, listing each CDR3 protein once. Of 700,000 to 800,000 distinct CDR3 sequences listed, 15% to 20% are singletons. The material sequenced was PBMCs from blood, taken around 5 days after vaccination. The receptor's source is a man in his forties or fifties who received an inactivated influenza vaccine. V usage is TRBV5-1 and J usage is TRBJ2-5; D is perhaps TRBD2 (6 bases). The DNA for the CDR3 is TGCGCCAGCAGCGCTTCGGGGACTGGAGAGACCCAGTACTTC. This sequence encodes CASSASGTGETQYF.